This T cell receptor beta chain is from a study of T cell responses to AZD1222 COVID-19 vaccine. Assay used: immunoSEQ multiplex PCR; TCRdb lists only in-frame clones, some missing. This table has more than 85,000 clones, around 93% appearing once. Germline V gene lookup returns CDR1 MNHEY and CDR2 SVGEGT. The CDR3 extends over 13 amino acids. V was pared by 6 bases and J by 0 bases, with 6 bases between. This receptor was taken from an adult in good health. The sequenced sample was peripheral blood, obtained on day 0 of AZD1222 vaccination. The chain carries TRBV6-2 or TRBV6-3 and TRBJ2-1; D is uncertain. CDR3: CASSPFSYNEQFF. CDR3 bases: TGTGCCAGCAGCCCCTTCTCCTACAATGAGCAGTTCTTC.